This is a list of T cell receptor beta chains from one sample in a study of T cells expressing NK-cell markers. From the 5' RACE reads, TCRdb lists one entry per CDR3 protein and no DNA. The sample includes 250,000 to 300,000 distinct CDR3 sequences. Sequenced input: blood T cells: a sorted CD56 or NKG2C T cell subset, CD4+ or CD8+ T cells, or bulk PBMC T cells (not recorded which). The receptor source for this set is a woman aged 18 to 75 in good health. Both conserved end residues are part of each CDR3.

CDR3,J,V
CASSPRVVPGNEQFF,TRBJ2-1,TRBV11-2
CASTQIWGSTTDTQYF,TRBJ2-3,TRBV19
CASSFLAGARYEQYF,TRBJ2-7,TRBV5-6
CASSVGTAQETQYF,TRBJ2-5,TRBV9
CASQPGYNYEQYF,TRBJ2-7,TRBV18
CASSRAGGSNEQFF,TRBJ2-1,TRBV7-3
CASSQTSRSFVEQFF,TRBJ2-1,TRBV7-2
CASSRDLVYGYTF,TRBJ1-2,TRBV12-3/TRBV12-4
CASSLRYRGTGANVLTF,TRBJ2-6,TRBV28
CASNPTGTSGGEQYF,TRBJ2-7,TRBV12-3/TRBV12-4
CASGRDGGTNTQYF,TRBJ2-3,TRBV4-2
CASRPGDTANYGYTF,TRBJ1-2,TRBV12-3/TRBV12-4
CASSQGGTFIEKLFF,TRBJ1-4,TRBV4-1
CASSLTPFPNTGELFF,TRBJ2-2,TRBV7-3